The following is a TCR beta chain sequence with its context. No cognate antigen has been identified for it. One base away there is no much larger clone; base qualities are not given. CDR1 MNHEY and CDR2 SMNVEV are derived from the germline V gene (reference sequence). Counted from cysteine to phenylalanine, this CDR3 has 14 amino acids. The only DNA kept is the CDR3, 42 bases in frame from the first base. Trimming costs V 2 bases and J 2 bases, and their ends lie 9 bases apart. The source of the sample is a study of T cell responses to AZD1222 COVID-19 vaccine (dated by TCRdb to the early 2020s). Broadly, across the study: A total of more than 230 trial participants underwent TCR sequencing, of whom 200 to 220 received two doses of AZD1222 and about 26 received two doses of the MenACWY control vaccine. Trial participants were enrolled by age into subgroups of 18-55, 56-69 and 70-plus years, and around 150, 28 and 57 TCR-sequenced participants, respectively, were included in these subgroups.

The CDR3 regions of human TCRbeta chains were subjected to immunosequencing. The paper's processing steps were these. Repertoire TCRs were matched against a reference library of SARS-CoV-2-specific TCRs generated with the MIRA antigen-specificity platform. Breadth meant the fraction of unique TCRs that were SARS-CoV-2-associated, whereas depth meant the fraction of total T cells that were SARS-CoV-2-associated. Using the MIRA data, each spike-specific TCR was mapped to the spike region that the TCR reacts to and placed in a CD4 or CD8 class. Log10-transformed breadth and depth values were compared by one-way ANOVA with Sidak's multiple comparisons tests. TCRdb provides this immuneACCESS table in a form limited to in-frame rearrangements. Some clones are lacking; in checked studies, under half of them reflect an unresolved V gene, and why the rest are absent is not known. The V and J calls and the clone size are those of that table, but D and trimming were determined from the DNA. The sample includes 100,000 to 120,000 clones, with over 85% observed a single time. The biggest ten clones account for roughly 15% of the sample.

The time point label, as the study defines it: about 28 days (+/-7) after the second vaccine dose. AZD1222 recipients given second doses at about 4 weeks or at about 12 weeks were pooled, since spike-specific TCR depth and breadth were not found to differ between the two schedules. The vaccinee samples were drawn from two UK trials, COV001 and COV002, one of which was a single-blind randomized controlled phase 2/3 trial testing AZD1222 (ChAdOx1 nCoV-19) in healthy adults. For TCRbeta chain sequencing, PBMC samples from trial participants were taken at day 0 and at day 28 after the second dose. What the research found in general, with its limitations: Vaccine-associated CD4 TCRs spanned the whole spike protein, with dominant responses in regions 160-218 and 743-854. In the small 56-69-year group, the increase in depth fell short of significance, most likely because of low power. Participants were mostly white British and included more females than males, and it was suggested by the authors that clonal diversity may have been underestimated. After two AZD1222 doses, both the breadth and the depth of spike-specific TCRs were significantly higher than at day 0 and than in MenACWY recipients. Epitopes outside the regions mutated in the B.1.351 and B.1.1.7 variants were reportedly recognized by nearly half of the unique spike-specific TCRs. Because no day 14 peak-response samples were available, repertoires were characterized only after the peak T cell response. Conclusions about previously exposed vaccinees were limited because only a handful of AZD1222 recipients were SARS-CoV-2 seropositive at baseline.

Recombination linked TRBV27 to TRBJ1-1; no D gene call is confident. Sequencing used peripheral blood, obtained 28 days after the second AZD1222 dose. The TCR sequence derives from an adult who received the AZD1222 COVID-19 vaccine. In nucleotides, the sequence is TGTGCCAGCAGTTTACTCTCAGCTAACACTGAAGCTTTCTTT. Translated, it gives CASSLLSANTEAFF.